A selection of T cell receptor beta chains follows, all from one sample in a study of early T cells in non-severe SARS-CoV-2 infection. TCRdb analysed the 5' RACE reads with MiXCR anew, one entry per CDR3 protein. The table has around 82,000 distinct CDR3 sequences, approximately 10% seen once; the top ten hold about 4.4%. Sequenced material: whole blood. These receptor sequences come from an adult who was a healthcare worker with PCR-confirmed SARS-CoV-2 infection or an uninfected control (not recorded which). Each CDR3 is given with its conserved first and last residue. The D gene is left open where the match is weak. The size field is filled for only some rows; it gives once, few, many or a size class.

j_gene,abundance,d_gene,v_gene,CDR3aa,CDR3nt
TRBJ1-1,-,-,TRBV25-1,CAVGAGRNTEAFF,TGTGCCGTCGGGGCAGGAAGGAACACTGAAGCTTTCTTT
TRBJ1-1,many,-,TRBV6-5,CASSYSGTATEAFF,TGTGCCAGCAGTTACTCTGGAACGGCCACTGAAGCTTTCTTT
TRBJ2-2,many,-,TRBV6-5,CASSWNTGELFF,TGTGCCAGCAGTTGGAACACCGGGGAGCTGTTTTTT
TRBJ2-7,many,-,TRBV3-1,CASSPGTVLYEQYF,TGTGCCAGCAGCCCCGGGACCGTTCTCTACGAGCAGTACTTC
TRBJ1-5,-,TRBD1,TRBV10-3,CVISESEIGQGVFNQPQHF,TGTGTCATCAGTGAGTCGGAAATAGGACAGGGGGTTTTCAATCAGCCCCAGCATTTT
TRBJ1-1,many,-,TRBV27,CASSSPLFDRNTEAFF,TGTGCCAGCAGTTCACCGTTGTTCGACAGGAACACTGAAGCTTTCTTT
TRBJ2-7,many,-,TRBV7-6,CASSLTLRQGRTREQYF,TGTGCCAGCAGCTTAACCTTGAGGCAGGGGAGAACTCGGGAGCAGTACTTC
TRBJ2-7,few,-,TRBV6-6,CASSYLKAIQGYEQYF,TGTGCCAGCAGTTATCTTAAGGCGATCCAGGGGTACGAGCAGTACTTC
TRBJ2-5,few,TRBD1,TRBV5-6,CASSLMPGGQGLETQYF,TGTGCCAGCAGCTTGATGCCTGGGGGACAGGGTTTAGAGACCCAGTACTTC
TRBJ1-4,many,-,TRBV10-2,CASMRGPNEKLFF,TGCGCCAGCATGAGGGGACCTAATGAAAAACTGTTTTTT
TRBJ2-6,-,TRBD1,TRBV19,CASTRTGPTGANVLTF,TGTGCCAGTACCCGGACAGGGCCAACTGGGGCCAACGTCCTGACTTTC
TRBJ1-1,few,-,TRBV28,CASDILDSKGTEAFF,TGTGCCAGCGATATTTTGGACAGTAAAGGCACTGAAGCTTTCTTT
TRBJ1-1,few,TRBD1,TRBV11-2,CASSLQGQGSRREAFF,TGTGCCAGCAGTTTACAGGGACAGGGGTCTCGCCGTGAAGCTTTCTTT
TRBJ2-5,-,-,TRBV11-2,CASSLVGDGRQETQYF,TGTGCCAGCAGCTTAGTAGGTGATGGACGCCAGGAGACCCAGTACTTC
TRBJ2-1,few,-,TRBV7-8,CASSLPGTVYNEQFF,TGTGCCAGCAGCTTGCCCGGGACTGTATACAATGAGCAGTTCTTC
TRBJ2-7,-,-,TRBV20-1,CSAITGYEQYF,TGCAGTGCCATTACAGGGTACGAGCAGTACTTC
TRBJ2-1,few,TRBD2,TRBV7-2,CASSPNSGGARNEQFF,TGTGCCAGCAGCCCTAACAGCGGGGGGGCTCGGAATGAGCAGTTCTTC
TRBJ1-1,few,-,TRBV20-1,CQGFGFKNTEAFF,TGCCAGGGGTTCGGCTTTAAGAACACTGAAGCTTTCTTT
TRBJ2-1,-,TRBD2,TRBV10-1,CASSVAGGPNEQFF,TGCGCCAGCAGTGTCGCGGGGGGGCCCAATGAGCAGTTCTTC
TRBJ2-7,few,-,TRBV12-3/TRBV12-4,CASSFGGALSYEQYF,TGTGCCAGCAGTTTTGGGGGGGCTTTAAGTTACGAGCAGTACTTC
TRBJ2-3,few,TRBD2,TRBV7-7,CASSPRTGGATDTQYF,TGTGCTAGCAGCCCCCGGACCGGGGGGGCCACAGATACGCAGTATTTT
TRBJ1-6,-,-,TRBV27,CASSFRFDRLNPLHF,TGTGCCAGCAGTTTCCGATTCGACAGGCTAAACCCCCTCCACTTT
TRBJ2-1,many,TRBD1,TRBV12-3/TRBV12-4,CASSLGYRDRGYNEQFF,TGTGCCAGCAGTTTAGGGTACCGGGACAGGGGCTACAATGAGCAGTTCTTC
TRBJ2-2,many,TRBD2,TRBV20-1,CSASGGANTGELFF,TGCAGTGCTAGCGGGGGGGCGAACACCGGGGAGCTGTTTTTT
TRBJ1-1,few,-,TRBV27,CASSPRTSDYTEAFF,TGTGCCAGCAGTCCACGTACTTCTGATTACACTGAAGCTTTCTTT
TRBJ2-5,many,TRBD2,TRBV12-5,CASGQRRASGGQETQYF,TGTGCTAGTGGACAACGGAGGGCTAGCGGGGGGCAAGAGACCCAGTACTTC
TRBJ1-2,-,-,TRBV29-1,CSVRRDYGYTF,TGCAGCGTTCGCAGGGACTATGGCTACACCTTC